The rows below give T cell receptor beta chains drawn from one sample of a study of T-cell memory formation after mild COVID-19. MiXCR, run by TCRdb on the 5' RACE reads, gives a single entry per CDR3 protein. The data contain around 150,000 distinct CDR3 sequences, roughly 28% of them singletons. Sequences were obtained from PBMCs or a T cell subset sorted from them (not recorded which). These receptors all come from an adult woman who had mild COVID-19 (a few samples of this study predate the infection). Cell type and time point are not known. CDR3s include the opening cysteine and the closing phenylalanine or tryptophan. Fields, in order: D gene, clone size, V gene, J gene, CDR3 DNA, CDR3 protein. The D gene is left open where the match is weak. A clone size is listed for some rows: how often the clone was seen (once, few, many), or a class if it is expanded.

TRBD1,few,TRBV27,TRBJ2-1,TGTGCCAGCAGTTTATTTGGGACAGGGGGGGGGAATGAGCAGTTCTTC,CASSLFGTGGGNEQFF
TRBD1,few,TRBV9,TRBJ1-6,TGTGCCAGCAGCGTAGGGACAGGGTTCAATTCACCCCTCCACTTT,CASSVGTGFNSPLHF
-,-,TRBV15,TRBJ2-1,TGTGCCACCAGCAGAGGAGTTAGGGAAGCCTACAATGAGCAGTTCTTC,CATSRGVREAYNEQFF
-,-,TRBV5-6,TRBJ1-5,TGTGCCAGCAGCTTGTCTGGACGTATGCGCAATCAGCCCCAGCATTTT,CASSLSGRMRNQPQHF
-,-,TRBV6-1,TRBJ1-1,TGTGCCAGCAGTGAAGCCGGGTGGAACGAAGCTTTCTTT,CASSEAGWNEAFF
-,-,TRBV15,TRBJ2-7,TGTGCCACCAGCACAGGAGGGGGACCTTACGAGCAGTACTTC,CATSTGGGPYEQYF
-,-,TRBV7-9,TRBJ2-5,TGTGCCAGCAGCCAAGGTGTCCAAGAGACCCAGTGCTTC,CASSQGVQETQCF
TRBD2,few,TRBV7-2,TRBJ2-3,TGTGCCAGCAGGACCTTCTCTAGCGGGGCGAGCACAGATACGCAGTATTTT,CASRTFSSGASTDTQYF
-,-,TRBV24-1,TRBJ2-1,TGTGCCACCAGTGATTCCGGGAGCGATGAGCACTTCTTC,CATSDSGSDEHFF
-,-,TRBV4-2,TRBJ2-2,TGTGCCAGCACCCCAATGAGGGGGACCAACACCGGGGAGCTGTTTTTT,CASTPMRGTNTGELFF
TRBD1,few,TRBV5-1,TRBJ2-6,TGCGCCAGCAGCTATGACACAGGGGCCACTATTACCTCTGGGGCCAACGTCCTGACTTTC,CASSYDTGATITSGANVLTF
TRBD2,few,TRBV12-3/TRBV12-4,TRBJ2-7,TGTGCCAGCAGTTCTACTAGCGGGAGGGCCAACGAGCAGTACTTC,CASSSTSGRANEQYF
-,-,TRBV20-1,TRBJ2-7,TGCAGTGCTCCCAGCGGACAGTTGCCGTTCGGCAACTCCTACGAGCAGTACTTC,CSAPSGQLPFGNSYEQYF
TRBD1,-,TRBV5-4,TRBJ2-7,TGTGCCAGCAGCTTGGGGGACAGAGCCTACGAGCAGTACTTC,CASSLGDRAYEQYF
-,-,TRBV6-1,TRBJ1-5,TGTGCCAGCAGGCATGCTTATCAGCCCCAGCATTTT,CASRHAYQPQHF
-,-,TRBV7-2,TRBJ1-3,TGTGCCAGCAGCCCGACAGACACAAAGGCCCTCTCTGGAAACACCATATATTTT,CASSPTDTKALSGNTIYF
TRBD2,few,TRBV3-1,TRBJ2-3,TGTGCCAGCAGCAGGCGACTAGCGGTCAGCACAGATACGCAGTATTTT,CASSRRLAVSTDTQYF
-,-,TRBV13,TRBJ1-2,TGTGCCAGCAGCTACATGGTGGGGAATAACTATGGCTACACCTTC,CASSYMVGNNYGYTF
-,few,TRBV12-3/TRBV12-4,TRBJ1-1,TGTGCCAGCAGTTTGTGGGATGAAGCTTTCTTT,CASSLWDEAFF
TRBD1,-,TRBV28,TRBJ1-1,TGTGCCAGCAGTCCCGGGACAGCCGGGAACACTGAAGCTTTCTTT,CASSPGTAGNTEAFF
-,-,TRBV4-1,TRBJ1-2,TGCGCCAGCAGCCAGGTTATAGGACACCCATCCTATGGCTACACCTTC,CASSQVIGHPSYGYTF
TRBD1,few,TRBV29-1,TRBJ1-1,TGCAGCGTTGAAACAGGGGGAAGTACTGAAGCTTTCTTT,CSVETGGSTEAFF
TRBD1,-,TRBV24-1,TRBJ2-1,TGTGCCACCAGTGACCGGACAGGGATCACAAATGAGCAGTTCTTC,CATSDRTGITNEQFF
-,-,TRBV29-1,TRBJ2-3,TGCAGCGTTGCAGCTAGCCAGCGTGGAGATACGCAGTATTTT,CSVAASQRGDTQYF
-,-,TRBV5-5,TRBJ2-4,TGTGCCAGCAGCTTGGTTATTTCCCGAGGGTCAGCCAAAAACATTCAGTACTTC,CASSLVISRGSAKNIQYF
TRBD1,-,TRBV12-3/TRBV12-4,TRBJ2-7,TGTGCCAGCAGTCACGGGACAGGGATCTACGAGCAGTACTTC,CASSHGTGIYEQYF
-,few,TRBV2,TRBJ2-7,TGTGCCAGCAGTGAATCTCCGGGGGCTGCCTACGAGCAGTACTTC,CASSESPGAAYEQYF
-,many,TRBV11-3,TRBJ2-3,TGTGCCAGCAGCTCCCCTAGCAGGGCCGATACGCAGTATTTT,CASSSPSRADTQYF
-,-,TRBV2,TRBJ1-1,TGTGCCAGCAGTAAGGGGGTAGGGTCGAACACTGAAGCTTTCTTT,CASSKGVGSNTEAFF
TRBD1,few,TRBV5-1,TRBJ1-5,TGCGCCAGCGCCTCGACAGGGGCGAGAGGTCAGCCCCAGCATTTT,CASASTGARGQPQHF
TRBD1,-,TRBV5-1,TRBJ2-2,TGCGCCAGCAGCCTAAGGACAGGGAACACCGGGGAGCTGTTTTTT,CASSLRTGNTGELFF
TRBD2,few,TRBV4-1,TRBJ2-3,TGCGCCAGCAGCCGGGAGGGCGGGGGGCGCACAGATACGCAGTATTTT,CASSREGGGRTDTQYF
-,few,TRBV7-9,TRBJ1-1,TGTGCCAGCAGCTTATCCGGGGGGAACACTGAAGCTTTCTTT,CASSLSGGNTEAFF
TRBD2,few,TRBV7-9,TRBJ2-7,TGTGCCAGCAGCTTAATGAGCGGGAGTCGCTACGAGCAGTACTTC,CASSLMSGSRYEQYF
TRBD2,-,TRBV10-3,TRBJ2-1,TGTGCCATCAGTAGCGGGAGTTTCTCCTACAATGAGCAGTTCTTC,CAISSGSFSYNEQFF
-,-,TRBV30,TRBJ1-2,TGTGCCTGGAGTGTAGACCGCCTCTATGGCTACACCTTC,CAWSVDRLYGYTF
TRBD1,-,TRBV5-5,TRBJ2-3,TGTGCCAGCAGCCCGACAGGGCGCACAGATACGCAGTATTTT,CASSPTGRTDTQYF
-,few,TRBV20-1,TRBJ2-2,TGCAGTGCTAGTGATGGGCCCGGGGAGCTGTTTTTT,CSASDGPGELFF
-,-,TRBV4-3,TRBJ1-4,TGCGCCAGCAGCCAAGATGCGGGGACAAGAAATGAAAAACTGTTTTTT,CASSQDAGTRNEKLFF
-,-,TRBV29-1,TRBJ1-1,TGCAGCGTTGAAGACCCAGTAAGGACTGAAGCTTTCTTT,CSVEDPVRTEAFF
TRBD2,-,TRBV18,TRBJ2-1,TGTGCCAGCTCACCCATAGCGGGGGTGTTGAGTGAGCAGTTCTTC,CASSPIAGVLSEQFF
-,-,TRBV7-2,TRBJ2-5,TGTGCCAGCAGCCTCCTGACGTACCAAGAGACCCAGTACTTC,CASSLLTYQETQYF
-,-,TRBV3-1,TRBJ2-2,TGTGCCAGCAGCCGTCGGGAGTTCGGGGAGCTGTTTTTT,CASSRREFGELFF
TRBD1,few,TRBV20-1,TRBJ1-2,TGCAGTGCTCTGGACAGGGTGGACTATGGCTACACCTTC,CSALDRVDYGYTF
-,few,TRBV20-1,TRBJ2-4,TGCAGTGCTAGCGACCCAGGGCATCTTAGAAACATTCAGTACTTC,CSASDPGHLRNIQYF
-,-,TRBV6-2/TRBV6-3,TRBJ2-3,TGTGCCAGCATGGGTTTAGCCACAGATACGCAGTATTTT,CASMGLATDTQYF
-,few,TRBV12-3/TRBV12-4,TRBJ2-7,TGTGCCAGCAGTTCACCCACGGTAGGAGGGGGCGAGCAGTACTTC,CASSSPTVGGGEQYF
-,-,TRBV5-1,TRBJ2-3,TGCGCCAGCAGCCCGACGACGTGGGTGAGGAACACAGATACGCAGTATTTT,CASSPTTWVRNTDTQYF
TRBD1,-,TRBV7-9,TRBJ1-4,TGTGCCAGCAGCTTAGTGAGGGACAGGAATGAAAAACTGTTTTTT,CASSLVRDRNEKLFF
-,-,TRBV6-5,TRBJ2-1,TGTGCCAGCAGTTTCGGGGGCCTGGAGCAGTTCTTC,CASSFGGLEQFF
TRBD1,many,TRBV15,TRBJ2-3,TGTGCCACCAGCAGGGACAGGGGTGGCGCAGATACGCAGTATTTT,CATSRDRGGADTQYF
-,-,TRBV24-1,TRBJ1-6,TGTGCCACCAGCAAGGGGATTAATTCACCCCTCCACTTT,CATSKGINSPLHF
TRBD1,-,TRBV29-1,TRBJ1-2,TGCAGCGCCGTGACAGGGGGCAGCTATGGCTACACCTTC,CSAVTGGSYGYTF
-,few,TRBV27,TRBJ2-7,TGTGCCAGCAGTCCTCTGGGGGACGAGCAGTACTTC,CASSPLGDEQYF
-,few,TRBV6-6,TRBJ1-5,TGTGCCAGCACTCTACAAGCCAATCAGCCCCAGCATTTT,CASTLQANQPQHF
TRBD2,few,TRBV20-1,TRBJ2-3,TGCAGTGCGAGCCCCCTAGCGGGAGACACAGATACGCAGTATTTT,CSASPLAGDTDTQYF
TRBD2,-,TRBV4-1,TRBJ2-3,TGCGCCAGCAGCTCCACCGCACATCAGACTAGCGGGGGTGGGGTAGATACGCAGTATTTT,CASSSTAHQTSGGGVDTQYF